A selection of T cell receptor beta chains follows, all from one sample in a study of blood T cell repertoires in COVID-19. Sequencing was performed with immunoSEQ multiplex PCR; in TCRdb, only in-frame clones are kept and a portion is missing. Among about 360,000 clones listed, 86% were seen once. What was sequenced was peripheral blood. The receptors derive from an older woman with COVID-19, enrolled during active disease. The CDR3 runs from the conserved cysteine through the conserved F or W. Rows may omit the clone size; those that give it use once, few, many or a size class.

j_call v_call cdr3_length clone_size cdr3_aa
TRBJ1-4 TRBV6-6 12 NA CASSYGGEKLFF
TRBJ1-5 TRBV6-6 13 NA CASSWDGGQPQHF
TRBJ2-3 TRBV5-4 13 NA CASSFFAAGAQYF
TRBJ2-6 TRBV7-3 15 NA CASSPQPSGANVLTF
TRBJ1-2 TRBV21-1 13 NA CASSGQGASGYTF
TRBJ2-2 TRBV5-1 15 NA CASSIRTGDTGELFF
TRBJ1-1 TRBV21-1 14 NA CASSSRALNTEAFF
TRBJ2-2 TRBV7-8 17 NA CASSSLVGRVNTGELFF
TRBJ1-1 TRBV7-3 14 NA CASSAGLMNTEAFF
TRBJ2-7 TRBV7-9 15 NA CASSLVGPSFYEQYF
TRBJ2-3 TRBV7-8 14 NA CASSPSALVDTQYF
TRBJ2-5 TRBV18 12 NA CASSSPQETQYF
TRBJ2-3 TRBV4-1 14 NA CASSLGGATDTQYF
TRBJ2-2 TRBV6-1 16 NA CASSEAGGTNTGELFF
TRBJ1-2 TRBV7-9 15 NA CASSLGQGSSYGYTF
TRBJ1-2 TRBV19 13 NA CASSETSRLGYTF
TRBJ2-1 TRBV18 14 NA CASSRGQDNNEQFF
TRBJ1-4 TRBV30 10 NA CAYYREKLFF
TRBJ2-7 TRBV7-9 13 NA CASSFAGAYEQYF
TRBJ1-1 TRBV29-1 12 NA CSVDRGQTEAFF
TRBJ1-1 TRBV6-6 12 NA CASTDRAGEAFF
TRBJ2-1 TRBV9 17 once CASSSRGTGESYNEQFF
TRBJ1-2 TRBV6-4 16 NA CASSDSHIQGYYGYTF
TRBJ2-5 TRBV6-2/TRBV6-3 14 NA CASSFPGQVWTQYF
TRBJ2-3 TRBV6-5 14 NA CASSTSGVWNTQYF
TRBJ1-3 TRBV4-1 18 NA CASSQDSFGVSSGNTIYF
TRBJ1-5 TRBV29-1 13 NA CVAGEECNQPQHF
TRBJ1-3 TRBV11-3 14 NA CASIGGGSGNTIYF
TRBJ2-1 TRBV7-2 15 NA CASSSSSGGAREQFF
TRBJ1-2 TRBV19 15 NA CASSRDRGSLYGYTF
TRBJ2-2 TRBV5-1 15 NA CASSLTLATPGELFF
TRBJ1-3 TRBV11-2 15 NA CASSTNGVSGNTIYF
TRBJ1-2 TRBV6-5 14 once CASSREGANYGYTF
TRBJ2-1 TRBV5-1 14 NA CASKLGTGPDEQFF
TRBJ2-3 TRBV7-2 17 NA CASSKGLAGPSTDTQYF
TRBJ1-5 TRBV3-1/TRBV3-2 15 NA CASSQDLGGNQPQHF
TRBJ1-6 TRBV9 12 NA CASNTGDSPLHF
TRBJ1-2 TRBV5-1 14 NA CASSDRDSIYGYTF
TRBJ2-3 TRBV10-3 14 NA CAAGTGGSTDTQYF
TRBJ2-3 TRBV3-1/TRBV3-2 17 NA CASSQGRRGGPTDTQYF